Listed below are T cell receptor beta chains from one sample, sequenced in a study of control samples from healthy donors and cancer patients. Method: immunoSEQ multiplex PCR; TCRdb's copy keeps in-frame clones and lacks some. The repertoire holds around 180,000 clones, with roughly 92% as singletons. Sequencing was done on a sample of blood. The source of these receptors is a woman under 30 in good health. The CDR3 runs from the conserved cysteine through the conserved F or W. Fields, in order: CDR3 protein, CDR3 DNA, D gene, clone size, CDR3 length, J gene, V gene. D genes are given only for firm matches. Some rows have no size entry. The others give once, few or many, or a class for an expanded clone.

CDR3: CASSFLRGGTDTQYF
DNA: TGTGCCAGCAGTTTCCTACGGGGGGGCACAGATACGCAGTATTTT
D: TRBD2
size: NA
length: 15
J: TRBJ2-3
V: TRBV6-2/TRBV6-3

CDR3: CASSEGAGTSNYGYTF
DNA: TGTGCCAGCAGTGAAGGAGCCGGGACATCTAACTATGGCTACACCTTC
D: NA
size: NA
length: 16
J: TRBJ1-2
V: TRBV6-1

CDR3: CASSRRGDTEAFF
DNA: TGTGCCAGCAGCAGACGGGGGGACACTGAAGCTTTCTTT
D: NA
size: NA
length: 13
J: TRBJ1-1
V: TRBV6-4

CDR3: CASNRGKGSPLHF
DNA: TGTGCCAGCAATAGAGGGAAAGGATCACCCCTCCACTTT
D: NA
size: NA
length: 13
J: TRBJ1-6
V: TRBV6-5

CDR3: CASRGSGELFF
DNA: TGTGCCAGCAGAGGATCCGGGGAGCTGTTTTTT
D: NA
size: NA
length: 11
J: TRBJ2-2
V: TRBV9

CDR3: CASSLNNQETQYF
DNA: TGTGCCAGCAGCTTAAACAATCAAGAGACCCAGTACTTC
D: NA
size: once
length: 13
J: TRBJ2-5
V: TRBV7-3

CDR3: CASSYISGRGENIQYF
DNA: TGTGCCAGCAGTTACATAAGCGGGAGGGGGGAAAACATTCAGTACTTC
D: TRBD2
size: NA
length: 16
J: TRBJ2-4
V: TRBV6-5

CDR3: CASSLGGQNIQYF
DNA: TGTGCCAGCAGCTTAGGGGGCCAAAACATTCAGTACTTC
D: NA
size: NA
length: 13
J: TRBJ2-4
V: TRBV7-9

CDR3: CASSRDRGAGELFF
DNA: TGTGCCAGCAGCCGAGACAGGGGTGCCGGGGAGCTGTTTTTT
D: TRBD1
size: once
length: 14
J: TRBJ2-2
V: TRBV5-6

CDR3: CAISPGQKMGSYNSPLHF
DNA: TGTGCCATCAGCCCGGGACAGAAAATGGGCTCCTATAATTCACCCCTCCACTTT
D: TRBD1
size: NA
length: 18
J: TRBJ1-6
V: TRBV10-3

CDR3: CASSEVSDIQYF
DNA: TGCGCCAGCAGTGAAGTTTCGGACATTCAGTACTTC
D: NA
size: NA
length: 12
J: TRBJ2-4
V: TRBV10-2

CDR3: CASSELGIDGELFF
DNA: TGTGCCAGCAGTGAACTGGGTATAGACGGGGAGCTGTTTTTT
D: NA
size: NA
length: 14
J: TRBJ2-2
V: TRBV6-1

CDR3: CASTIVRQSPTDTQYF
DNA: TGTGCCAGCACCATAGTTCGACAGTCACCCACAGATACGCAGTATTTT
D: NA
size: NA
length: 16
J: TRBJ2-3
V: TRBV7-9

CDR3: CASSSHPGQGATNEKLFF
DNA: TGTGCCAGCAGCTCCCACCCGGGACAGGGCGCAACTAATGAAAAACTGTTTTTT
D: NA
size: NA
length: 18
J: TRBJ1-4
V: TRBV21-1

CDR3: CASSLPSDREGLSYNEQFF
DNA: TGTGCCAGTAGTCTTCCCTCGGACAGGGAGGGCCTCTCCTACAATGAGCAGTTCTTC
D: NA
size: NA
length: 19
J: TRBJ2-1
V: TRBV19

CDR3: CASSNDRGGQPQHF
DNA: TGTGCCAGCAGCAATGACAGGGGGGGTCAGCCCCAGCATTTT
D: TRBD1
size: NA
length: 14
J: TRBJ1-5
V: TRBV28

CDR3: CASSVLTGGGDGYTF
DNA: TGTGCCAGCAGCGTTTTAACAGGGGGAGGGGATGGCTACACCTTC
D: TRBD1
size: NA
length: 15
J: TRBJ1-2
V: TRBV9